The 14 T cell receptor beta chains below all came from one sample that was sequenced in a study of T cell changes during pregnancy in multiple sclerosis. Method: immunoSEQ multiplex PCR; TCRdb's copy keeps in-frame clones and lacks some. The sample carries around 70,000 clones, 92% recorded once. The sample in question was peripheral blood, obtained in the first trimester of pregnancy. These receptors originate from a female donor in good health, enrolled as a control in a pregnancy study.

The chain has TRBV28 and TRBJ2-7; 9 bases match TRBD2. V gave up 2 bases and J gave up 6 bases; unmatched junction bases: 20. CDR1 is MDHEN and CDR2 is SYDVKM in the germline V gene. The CDR3 is 19 residues long. CDR3 in DNA: TGTGCCAGCAGTTTAAGGGGCGGACGGAGCCTGCTAGCGGGAACCGAGCAGTACTTC. Residues: CASSLRGGRSLLAGTEQYF.

The CDR3, as DNA: TGTGCCAGCAGCCGGAACAGGGCCTCCTACGAGCAGTACTTC. Its translation is CASSRNRASYEQYF. The rearrangement uses TRBV7-8 and TRBJ2-7, with TRBD1 as a possible D gene (6 bases). This CDR3 contains 14 residues. V was shortened by 5 bases and J by 0 bases, with 11 bases between the two germline ends. In germline, CDR1 is SGHVS, CDR2 FQNEAQ.

This chain connects TRBV15 to TRBJ2-1; D may be TRBD2 (5 bases). The CDR3 has 15 residues. CDR1 and CDR2 (germline): LNHNV, YYDKDF (reference sequence). V shed 0 bases and J shed 9 bases, with 15 bases lying between them. The CDR3 DNA reads as TGTGCCACCAGCAGAGATATCCTCCGGGGTGGTGAGCAGTTCTTC. This encodes CATSRDILRGGEQFF.

This chain connects TRBV7-9 to TRBJ2-6; D perhaps matches TRBD2 (5 bases). Germline V gives CDR1 SEHNR, CDR2 FQNEAQ (reference sequence). This CDR3 contains 15 residues. The V end lost 3 bases, the J end lost 0 bases, and 6 bases lay between the germline ends. DNA of the CDR3: TGTGCCAGCAGCTTTGGGAGCTCTGGGGCCAACGTCCTGACTTTC. Translation: CASSFGSSGANVLTF.

This clone showed up just once. The V gene is TRBV2, the J gene TRBJ2-2; TRBD1 matches 8 bases. The CDR3 consists of 15 residues. The germline V gene encodes CDR1 SNHLY and CDR2 FYNNEI. J lost 2 bases, V lost 4 bases, and 3 bases had no gene match. CDR3 protein: CASSGQGRNTGELFF. CDR3 DNA: TGTGCCAGCAGTGGACAGGGGAGAAACACCGGGGAGCTGTTTTTT.

This chain uses TRBV30 with TRBJ1-1; TRBD1 agrees at 7 bases. Per germline, CDR1 GTSNPN and CDR2 SVGIG (reference sequence). The CDR3 covers 16 residues. V was pared by 1 base and J by 1 base, with 9 bases of the junction left unmatched. The DNA for the CDR3 is TGTGCCTGGAGTGGCCTACAGGGGTTTGAGAACACTGAAGCTTTCTTT. Translated, it gives CAWSGLQGFENTEAFF.

CDR3 nucleotide sequence: TGTGCCAGCAGCTCTGGACAGACAACTAATGAAAAACTGTTTTTT. Its translation is CASSSGQTTNEKLFF. J is TRBJ1-4 and V is TRBV5-4; perhaps TRBD1 as D (6 bases). This CDR3 spans 15 amino acids. Per germline, CDR1 SGHNT and CDR2 YYREEE (reference sequence). Trimming took off 3 bases at V and 0 bases at J, with 9 bases between the two ends.

The chain employs TRBV2 and TRBJ1-1; D possibly corresponds to TRBD1 (5 bases). The CDR3 is 13 amino acids. Per germline, CDR1 SNHLY and CDR2 FYNNEI. Between the trimmed V and J ends, which lost 7 bases and 1 base, there was a span of 10 bases. CDR3 nucleotides: TGTGCCAGCATCCCAGACAGGAACACTGAAGCTTTCTTT. This sequence encodes CASIPDRNTEAFF. The entire variable domain, with the rest obtained from reference TRBV2 and TRBJ1-1, is as follows: EPEVTQTPSHQVTQMGQEVILRCVPISNHLYFYWYRQILGQKVEFLVSFYNNEISEKSEIFDDQFSVERPDGSNFTLKIRSTKLEDSAMYFCASIPDRNTEAFFGQGTRLTVV.

Here the CDR3 DNA reads TGTGCCATCACGACAGGGTCCGGGGAGCAGTACTTC. Translation: CAITTGSGEQYF. The V gene is TRBV10-3, the J gene TRBJ2-7; 7 bases match TRBD1. Germline V gives CDR1 ENHRY, CDR2 SYGVKD. With 7 bases clipped from V and 7 bases from J, the junction kept 7 bases outside the gene matches. CDR3 length: 12 residues.

V is TRBV5-1 and J is TRBJ2-2; TRBD2 might be the D (5 bases). The CDR3 has 15 amino acids. The germline V gene encodes CDR1 SGHRS and CDR2 YFSETQ. The V gene lost 3 bases and the J gene lost 8 bases, with 17 bases spanning the gap. The CDR3 DNA reads TGCGCCAGCAGCTCGTCAAGCGGAGTCCGGGGGGAGCTGTTTTTT. The encoded protein is CASSSSSGVRGELFF.

The chain is built from TRBV28 and TRBJ1-4; a weak D match, TRBD1 (5 bases). V dropped 6 bases and J dropped 6 bases, with 11 bases sitting between them. Per germline, CDR1 MDHEN and CDR2 SYDVKM. The CDR3 is 13 residues long. DNA of the CDR3: TGTGCCAGCAGGGAAGGGGTAGATGAAAAACTGTTTTTT. Its translation is CASREGVDEKLFF.

The chain couples TRBV4-2 to TRBJ2-3; the match to TRBD2 covers 10 bases. The germline gives CDR1 LGHNA, CDR2 YNFKEQ. The trim removed 2 bases at V and 5 bases at J, leaving 10 bases unmatched. This CDR3 has 17 residues. The CDR3 DNA is TGTGCCAGCAGCCAAAAACAGGCTAGCGGGAGAAGAGATACGCAGTATTTT. Amino acids: CASSQKQASGRRDTQYF.

The chain carries TRBV19 and TRBJ2-1; no clear D gene. The CDR3 has 14 amino acids. Trimming took off 1 base at V and 7 bases at J, with 11 bases between the two ends. Germline CDR1 is LNHDA and CDR2 is SQIVND (reference sequence). CDR3 in DNA: TGTGCCAGTAGTATAGTGAGTAGTCGGAATGAGCAGTTCTTC. It specifies CASSIVSSRNEQFF.

This rearrangement joins TRBV2 to TRBJ2-7; TRBD1 is a possible D gene (6 bases). There are 14 residues in the CDR3. The germline CDR1 and CDR2 sequences are SNHLY and FYNNEI. The ends were cut back, 7 bases at V and 5 bases at J, with 18 bases in the middle. CDR3 sequence: CASTEGRGIHEQYF. In DNA, the CDR3 is TGTGCCAGCACAGAGGGTAGGGGGATCCACGAGCAGTACTTC. The complete variable domain, with remaining parts taken from reference TRBV2 and TRBJ2-7, reads EPEVTQTPSHQVTQMGQEVILRCVPISNHLYFYWYRQILGQKVEFLVSFYNNEISEKSEIFDDQFSVERPDGSNFTLKIRSTKLEDSAMYFCASTEGRGIHEQYFGPGTRLTVT.